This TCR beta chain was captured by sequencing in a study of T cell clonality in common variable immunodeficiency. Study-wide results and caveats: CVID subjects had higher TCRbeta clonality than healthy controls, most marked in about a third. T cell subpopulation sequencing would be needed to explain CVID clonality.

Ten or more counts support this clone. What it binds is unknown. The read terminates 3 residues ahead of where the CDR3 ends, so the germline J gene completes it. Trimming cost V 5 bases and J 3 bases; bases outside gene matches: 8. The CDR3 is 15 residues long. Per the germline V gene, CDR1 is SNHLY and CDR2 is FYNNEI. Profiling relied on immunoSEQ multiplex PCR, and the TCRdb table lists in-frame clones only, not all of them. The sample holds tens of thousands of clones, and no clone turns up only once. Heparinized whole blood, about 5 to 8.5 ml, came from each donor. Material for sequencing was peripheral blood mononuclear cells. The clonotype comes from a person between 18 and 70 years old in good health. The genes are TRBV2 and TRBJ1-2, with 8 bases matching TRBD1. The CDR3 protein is CASSKTGQGDYGYTF. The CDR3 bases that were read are TGTGCCAGCAGTAAAACAGGACAGGGAGACTATGGC. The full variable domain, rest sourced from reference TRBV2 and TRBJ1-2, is EPEVTQTPSHQVTQMGQEVILRCVPISNHLYFYWYRQILGQKVEFLVSFYNNEISEKSEIFDDQFSVERPDGSNFTLKIRSTKLEDSAMYFCASSKTGQGDYGYTFGSGTRLTVV.